This TCR beta chain was documented in a study of T cells in Graves' hyperthyroidism and ophthalmopathy. TCR beta CDR3 regions were amplified from RNA. Researchers ran a first-round RT-PCR on the TCR CDR3 using the HTBI primer set. MiXCR, applied by TCRdb to the multiplex PCR reads, yields one record per CDR3 protein. Altogether 610,000 or so distinct CDR3 sequences are present, just over 45% being singletons, with the ten largest covering more than 7%. Germline lookup yields CDR1 MNHEY and CDR2 SVGEGT. The CDR3 consists of 12 residues. This clonotype was observed a few times. The antigen remains unidentified. A read error may be the cause here, since a much bigger clone is one base away. Study findings and constraints: Ophthalmopathy could be told apart from stable hyperthyroidism with a 13 V-J model. Expanded thyroid clonotypes (above 0.001) were mostly also found in blood.

V usage is TRBV6-2 or TRBV6-3 and J usage is TRBJ2-7; 7 bases fit TRBD1. The source material was peripheral blood or thyroid tissue (not recorded which). The clonotype was recovered from a woman in her late teens or twenties with Graves' hyperthyroidism. This CDR3 is CAGSFDRVKQYF. Here the CDR3 DNA reads TGTGCCGGCAGTTTTGACAGGGTGAAGCAGTACTTC.